The present T cell receptor beta chain was sequenced within a study of control samples from healthy donors and cancer patients. This CDR3 comprises 14 residues. J gave up 5 bases and V 5 bases, and 9 bases lay outside the gene matches. CDR1 and CDR2 from the germline V gene are ENHRY and SYGVKD. The assay was immunoSEQ multiplex PCR, and TCRdb's table has in-frame clones only and misses some. The sample lists approximately 97,000 clones, 80% to 90% occurring once. The chain joins TRBV10-3 to TRBJ2-7; 7 bases agree with TRBD1. Input material: blood. This clonotype was obtained from a man younger than 45 in good health. The CDR3: CAISRSGTENEQYF. The DNA for the CDR3 is TGTGCCATCAGTCGCTCCGGGACAGAGAACGAGCAGTACTTC.